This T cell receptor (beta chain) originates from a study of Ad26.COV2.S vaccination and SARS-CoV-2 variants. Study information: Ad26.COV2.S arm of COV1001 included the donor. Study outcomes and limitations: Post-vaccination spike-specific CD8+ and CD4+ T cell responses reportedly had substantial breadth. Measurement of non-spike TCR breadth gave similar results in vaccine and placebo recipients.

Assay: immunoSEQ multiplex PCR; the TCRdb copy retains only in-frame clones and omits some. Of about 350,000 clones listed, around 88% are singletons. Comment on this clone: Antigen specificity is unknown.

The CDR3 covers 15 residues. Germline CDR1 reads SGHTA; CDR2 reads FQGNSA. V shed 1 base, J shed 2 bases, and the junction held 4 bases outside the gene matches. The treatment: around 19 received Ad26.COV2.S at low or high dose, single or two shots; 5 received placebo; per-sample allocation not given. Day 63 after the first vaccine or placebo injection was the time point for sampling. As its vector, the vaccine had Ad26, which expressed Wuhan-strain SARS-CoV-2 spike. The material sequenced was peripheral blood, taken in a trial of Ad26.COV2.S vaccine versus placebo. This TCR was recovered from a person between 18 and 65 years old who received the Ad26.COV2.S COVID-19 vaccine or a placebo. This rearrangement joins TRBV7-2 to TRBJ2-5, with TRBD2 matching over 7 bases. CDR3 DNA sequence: TGTGCCAGCAGCTTAGGGGAGGGAAATCAAGAGACCCAGTACTTC. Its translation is CASSLGEGNQETQYF.